Following are 24 T cell receptor beta chains from one sample sequenced in a study of T-cell reconstitution after alpha-beta-depleted transplantation in children (dated by TCRdb to the mid-2010s). Reading the label with the study, this specimen's treatment or condition is: allogeneic hematopoietic cell transplantation with graft depleted of TCRalphabeta T cells and CD19 B cells. The library was generated by PCR. Sequencing relied on an Illumina HiSeq 2500. TCR library preparation used molecular barcoding, with unique molecular identifiers applied to normalize quantification of the TCRbeta repertoire. The public sequencing data were trimmed at Q25 with fastp and processed into clonotypes with MiXCR by TCRdb, which kept only in-frame beta chains. Every distinct CDR3 protein forms one entry, paired with its most common genes and DNA. The sample includes roughly 500,000 distinct CDR3 sequences, with roughly a tenth observed a single time. The ten largest make up around 2.2% of the sample.

The input for sequencing was PBMCs, taken before TCRalphabeta/CD19-depleted stem cell transplant. The source of these receptors is a child aged 2-15 years with inherited bone marrow failure, due to receive a stem cell transplant.

CDR3 coding DNA: TGTGCCAGCAGTTTTACCCTAGGACGAACTCGGGAGCAGACCCAGTACTTC. Protein: CASSFTLGRTREQTQYF. The rearrangement joins TRBV6-2 or TRBV6-3 to TRBJ2-5; perhaps TRBD2 as D (6 bases). Germline V lookup: CDR1 MNHEY, CDR2 SVGEGT. Trimming removed 4 bases at V and 6 bases at J, with 24 bases between. This CDR3 comprises 17 residues.

In its sample, this clonotype was seen many times. The V call is TRBV27, the J call TRBJ2-2, with TRBD2 matching 11 bases. The trim removed 7 bases at V and 9 bases at J, leaving 7 bases unmatched. Germline V CDR1 and CDR2: MNHEY, SMNVEV (reference sequence). The length of the CDR3 is 14 residues. The CDR3 spells CASTIAGGRRELFF. CDR3 sequence (DNA): TGTGCCAGCACCATAGCGGGAGGGCGTCGGGAGCTGTTTTTT.

This clonotype was counted at least ten times. The chain has TRBV27 and TRBJ2-7; D not resolved. V was pared by 6 bases and J by 0 bases, with 18 bases between. This CDR3 has 16 residues. Germline CDR1 is MNHEY and CDR2 is SMNVEV (reference sequence). DNA for the CDR3: TGTGCCAGCAGCCGGACCTGGAGACAAACCTCCTACGAGCAGTACTTC. Translating it yields CASSRTWRQTSYEQYF.

This clonotype has a count of ten or more. The chain couples TRBV7-2 to TRBJ2-3; unclear D gene. There are 15 residues in the CDR3. Between the trimmed V and J ends, which lost 1 base and 2 bases, there was a span of 10 bases. CDR1 is SGHTA and CDR2 is FQGNSA in the germline V gene. The DNA of the CDR3 is TGTGCCAGCAGCTTAGTAGGCCGGACCACAGATACGCAGTATTTT. It yields the protein CASSLVGRTTDTQYF.

This clonotype was seen at least ten times. The chain couples TRBV4-1 to TRBJ1-1; the D is unclear. In germline, CDR1 is MGHRA, CDR2 YSYEKL. V was shortened by 1 base and J by 8 bases, with 17 bases between the two germline ends. This CDR3 is built from 15 residues. The CDR3: CASSQAYFTHQEAFF. CDR3 sequence (DNA): TGCGCCAGCAGCCAAGCTTACTTTACCCATCAAGAAGCTTTCTTT.

This clonotype was observed at least ten times. The chain is built from TRBV11-2 and TRBJ1-2, with TRBD1 identical over 7 bases. In germline, CDR1 is SGHAT, CDR2 FQNNGV. The CDR3 totals 13 residues. The ends lost 3 bases at V and 6 bases at J; junction bases unmatched: 4. The CDR3 reads CASSFSRGDGYTF. The CDR3 DNA is TGTGCCAGCAGCTTTAGCAGGGGGGATGGCTACACCTTC.

The chain uses TRBV4-2 and TRBJ2-7, with unresolved D. CDR3 size: 16 residues. The germline V and J ends were trimmed by 1 base and 1 base, with 14 bases remaining between them. Germline loops: CDR1 LGHNA, CDR2 YNFKEQ. CDR3 sequence reads: CASSQGRGLRSYEQYF. Written as DNA, the CDR3 is TGTGCCAGCAGCCAAGGACGAGGTTTAAGGTCCTACGAGCAGTACTTC.

This clonotype was seen ten or more times. The V gene is TRBV29-1, the J gene TRBJ2-3; a possible D gene is TRBD2 (6 bases). Deletions cut 3 bases from V and 1 base from J, with 11 bases between. Germline V lookup: CDR1 SQVTM, CDR2 ANQGSEA. This CDR3 has 14 residues. This CDR3 is CSVEGGGGTDTQYF. CDR3 DNA sequence: TGCAGCGTTGAGGGGGGAGGAGGCACAGATACGCAGTATTTT.

This clonotype has at least ten counts. The DNA for the CDR3 is TGTGCCAGCTCACGGGGCCAGCGGGGGTTACAAGAGACCCAGTACTTC. It specifies CASSRGQRGLQETQYF. V gene TRBV18 combines with J gene TRBJ2-5, with 8 bases aligning to TRBD2. CDR1 is KGHSH, CDR2 LQKENI, per germline. The V gene end was trimmed by 4 bases and the J gene end by 2 bases; junction bases not matched to a gene: 9. This CDR3 region has 16 residues.

There are many counts of this clonotype. J is TRBJ2-1 and V is TRBV27, with 13 bases fitting TRBD2. This CDR3 comprises 15 residues. V gave up 5 bases and J gave up 10 bases; unmatched junction bases: 8. In germline, CDR1 is MNHEY, CDR2 SMNVEV (reference sequence). As DNA, the CDR3 is TGTGCCAGCAGTATCCCGGGACTAGCGGGAAAAGAGCAGTTCTTC. Translating it yields CASSIPGLAGKEQFF.

V gene TRBV4-1 combines with J gene TRBJ1-2; no clear D. The CDR3 consists of 17 residues. V lost 1 base, J lost 7 bases, and 22 bases lay in between. Germline V gene data show CDR1 as MGHRA and CDR2 as YSYEKL. The CDR3 sequence is CASSQVPGTYKVAGYTF. In DNA form, the CDR3 reads TGCGCCAGCAGCCAAGTCCCTGGCACCTACAAGGTCGCTGGCTACACCTTC.

The chain combines TRBV7-2 with TRBJ2-2; D is perhaps TRBD1 or TRBD2 (5 bases each). The CDR3 is 15 amino acids. The germline V and J ends were trimmed by 4 bases and 5 bases, with 14 bases remaining between them. Germline assignment: CDR1 SGHTA and CDR2 FQGNSA. CDR3 sequence reads: CASSSGSWGTGELFF. In DNA, the CDR3 is TGTGCCAGCAGCTCGGGGTCATGGGGGACCGGGGAGCTGTTTTTT.

The table lists this clonotype with many counts. This chain joins TRBV20-1 and TRBJ2-3; 12 bases agree with TRBD2. V shed 6 bases and J 6 bases; nucleotides not matched to a gene: 10. This CDR3 has 15 residues. Germline V gene data show CDR1 as DFQATT and CDR2 as SNEGSKA (reference sequence). CDR3 DNA: TGCAGTGCGGGGCCCAGGACTAGCGGGACCGATACGCAGTATTTT. It codes for CSAGPRTSGTDTQYF.

This clonotype was counted ten times or more. J is TRBJ2-3 and V is TRBV4-3, with D perhaps TRBD2 (6 bases). Trimming took off 2 bases at V and 4 bases at J, with 25 bases between the two ends. This CDR3 comprises 19 residues. Germline assignment: CDR1 LGHNA and CDR2 YSLEER. This CDR3 is CASSQLRSAEGLGADTQYF. Here the CDR3 DNA reads TGCGCCAGCAGCCAACTCCGGTCAGCGGAGGGCTTAGGGGCAGATACGCAGTATTTT.

This clonotype has at least ten counts. Here the CDR3 reads CGAGYSNQPQHF. Written as DNA, the CDR3 is TGCGGTGCCGGGTATAGCAATCAGCCCCAGCATTTT. The rearrangement joins TRBV29-1 to TRBJ1-5; D is unclear. The CDR3 loop spans 12 amino acids. CDR1 SQVTM and CDR2 ANQGSEA come from the germline V gene.

This clonotype occurred many times. The CDR3 is CASSGLDNEQFF. The CDR3 coding sequence is TGTGCCAGCAGCGGGTTGGACAATGAGCAGTTCTTC. J is TRBJ2-1 and V is TRBV7-2; D is unresolved. The germline gives CDR1 SGHTA, CDR2 FQGNSA. With 5 bases removed from V and 5 bases from J, the gap between germline ends came to 7 bases. This CDR3 region has 12 residues.

This chain connects TRBV20-1 to TRBJ2-1; 13 bases align to TRBD2. V shed 1 base and J 3 bases; nucleotides not matched to a gene: 9. Per the germline V gene, CDR1 is DFQATT and CDR2 is SNEGSKA (reference sequence). The length of the CDR3 is 18 residues. As DNA, the CDR3 is TGCAGTGCTAGAGGGGGACTAGCGGGATACCCTAGCTACAATGAGCAGTTCTTC. Translating gives CSARGGLAGYPSYNEQFF.

This clonotype appeared many times. The chain is built from TRBV7-2 and TRBJ2-2; 9 positions agree with TRBD2. Germline lookup yields CDR1 SGHTA and CDR2 FQGNSA. Trimming removed 5 bases from V and 4 bases from J; junction bases left unmatched: 8. The CDR3 sequence is 16 residues long. The CDR3 nucleotides are TGTGCCAGCAGCCCCCGGACTAGCGCTATCACCGGGGAGCTGTTTTTT. Its protein is CASSPRTSAITGELFF.

This clonotype was seen ten or more times. This rearrangement joins TRBV29-1 to TRBJ1-2; 11 nucleotides line up with TRBD1. Germline assignment: CDR1 SQVTM and CDR2 ANQGSEA. Germline trimming cut 6 bases from V and 7 bases from J; bases unmatched to any gene: 13. This CDR3 is built from 15 residues. Here the CDR3 DNA reads TGCAGCGTACACACTTCCGGGACAGGGGGGACTGGCTACACCTTC. This sequence encodes CSVHTSGTGGTGYTF. Combining the CDR3 with reference TRBV29-1 and TRBJ1-2 gives the whole variable domain SAVISQKPSRDICQRGTSLTIQCQVDSQVTMMFWYRQQPGQSLTLIATANQGSEATYESGFVIDKFPISRPNLTFSTLTVSNMSPEDSSIYLCSVHTSGTGGTGYTFGSGTRLTVV.

In its sample, this clonotype was seen a few times. The chain carries TRBV20-1 and TRBJ2-1; 10 nucleotides line up with TRBD2. Germline CDR1 reads DFQATT; CDR2 reads SNEGSKA (reference sequence). Germline trimming cut 0 bases from V and 6 bases from J; bases unmatched to any gene: 5. There are 15 residues in the CDR3. In DNA form, the CDR3 reads TGCAGTGCTAGAGATCGGATAGCGGGAGGCAATGAGCAGTTCTTC. Translated: CSARDRIAGGNEQFF.

The CDR3 protein is CASRATGTGDYGYTF. The CDR3 DNA follows: TGTGCCAGCAGGGCTACCGGGACAGGGGACTATGGCTACACCTTC. The gene calls are TRBV12-3 or TRBV12-4 and TRBJ1-2, with TRBD1 matching over 10 bases. Trimming removed 6 bases from V and 3 bases from J; junction bases left unmatched: 7. CDR3 length equals 15 residues.

This clonotype came up many times. V gene TRBV29-1 combines with J gene TRBJ2-7; D call uncertain. The germline gives CDR1 SQVTM, CDR2 ANQGSEA. The V end was cut by 6 bases, the J end by 1 base, with 13 bases between. There are 13 residues in the CDR3. CDR3 protein: CSVRTEPSYEQYF. The CDR3 nucleotides read TGCAGCGTACGGACCGAGCCTTCCTACGAGCAGTACTTC.

Of note for this clonotype: It may be a read error: a sequence one base away is much more abundant. J is TRBJ2-1 and V is TRBV10-3; 7 bases are shared with TRBD2. Germline-derived CDR1 and CDR2 are ENHRY and SYGVKD. The CDR3 extends over 14 amino acids. CDR3 residues: CAISASGNYNEQLF. The CDR3 DNA reads TGTGCCATCAGTGCCAGCGGGAACTACAATGAGCAGCTCTTC.

This clonotype was seen a handful of times. This chain links TRBV19 with TRBJ1-4; a possible D gene is TRBD1 (5 bases). There are 15 residues in the CDR3. Germline V lookup: CDR1 LNHDA, CDR2 SQIVND (reference sequence). The V gene lost 6 bases and the J gene lost 6 bases, with 17 bases spanning the gap. The CDR3 region has the DNA TGTGCCAGTAGCGACGATCAGGGTGGGGATGAAAAACTGTTTTTT. As protein: CASSDDQGGDEKLFF.